This TCR beta chain appears in the sequencing data of a study of T-cell memory formation after mild COVID-19. Looking at the study overall: TCR clusters largely stayed donor specific.

Constant-segment-primed 5'RACE gave TCR alpha and TCR beta cDNA libraries with sample barcodes and UMIs. TCRdb reprocessed the 5' RACE reads via MiXCR and lists one record per CDR3 protein. The sample holds 580,000 or so distinct CDR3 sequences; 15% to 20% are singletons and the top ten take 8.1%. Overall study results and limits: Clones that contracted clustered mainly in CM and EM if CD4+ and in EMRA if CD8+. Pre-infection memory harbored some responding clones, suggesting cross-reactive memory joined.

The table lists this clonotype with a few counts. Its antigen remains unknown. V was trimmed by 4 bases and J by 7 bases, leaving 11 bases between them. From germline, CDR1 is MGHRA and CDR2 YSYEKL. The CDR3 totals 13 residues. Sequencing used PBMCs or a T cell subset sorted from them (not recorded which). This TCR was sampled from an adult woman who had mild COVID-19 (a few samples of this study predate the infection). Cell type and time point are not known. The V gene is TRBV4-1, the J gene TRBJ1-5; D is possibly TRBD1 (5 bases). CDR3 DNA sequence: TGCGCCAGCAGCCCCCTCCGGGGGCAGCCCCAGCATTTT. It codes for CASSPLRGQPQHF.